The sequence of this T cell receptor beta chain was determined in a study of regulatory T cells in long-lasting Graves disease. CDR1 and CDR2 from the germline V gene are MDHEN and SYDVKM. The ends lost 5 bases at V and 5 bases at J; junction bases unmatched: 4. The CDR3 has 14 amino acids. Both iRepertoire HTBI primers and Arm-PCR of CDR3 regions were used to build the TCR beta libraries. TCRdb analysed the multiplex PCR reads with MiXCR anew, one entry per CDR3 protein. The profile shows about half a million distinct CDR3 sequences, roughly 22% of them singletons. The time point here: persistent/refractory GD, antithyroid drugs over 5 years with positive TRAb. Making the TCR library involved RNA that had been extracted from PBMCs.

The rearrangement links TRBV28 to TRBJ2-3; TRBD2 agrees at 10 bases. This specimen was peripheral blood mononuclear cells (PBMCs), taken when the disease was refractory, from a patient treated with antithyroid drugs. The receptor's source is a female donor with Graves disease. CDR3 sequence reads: CASSQRGGKDTQYF. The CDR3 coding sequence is TGTGCCAGCAGTCAGCGGGGGGGCAAAGATACGCAGTATTTT.